The sample holds a few counts of the clone carrying this T cell receptor beta chain. Its antigen is undetermined. The same CDR3 also results from other DNA sequences found in this sample. Sequenced material consisted of expressed TCRB transcripts (all of the isolated RNA was reverse transcribed). Regulatory, naive and central memory T cell samples averaged roughly 3.8 million reads. Clones were read by immunoSEQ multiplex PCR, and TCRdb kept only the in-frame ones, dropping some. The sample contains 100,000 to 150,000 clones, approximately 10% of which appear only once. This sample was taken from a study of beta chain features in type 1 diabetes. Background on the study: All of the samples together had some 110 million sorted cells examined.

The CDR3 consists of 12 residues. The germline gives CDR1 MDHEN, CDR2 SYDVKM. V was cut by 8 bases and J by 5 bases, with 12 bases left in between. Each of the CD4+ naive, central memory, regulatory and stem cell-like memory populations was sorted via CD45RO/CCR7/CD25/CD127/CD95/CD27. The study's findings and limits: Patients with type 1 diabetes carried fewer insertions and had more deletions at their VDJ junctions. In all four CD4+ subsets, TCRB CDR3 length was significantly, moderately reduced in type 1 diabetes.

What was sequenced was central memory CD4+ T cells from blood. The V call is TRBV28, the J call TRBJ1-2; D might be TRBD1 (6 bases). The clonotype comes from a man aged 25-45 years with type 1 diabetes. CDR3 region: CASRITGYGYTF. The CDR3 DNA reads as TGTGCCAGCCGGATCACAGGGTATGGCTACACCTTC.